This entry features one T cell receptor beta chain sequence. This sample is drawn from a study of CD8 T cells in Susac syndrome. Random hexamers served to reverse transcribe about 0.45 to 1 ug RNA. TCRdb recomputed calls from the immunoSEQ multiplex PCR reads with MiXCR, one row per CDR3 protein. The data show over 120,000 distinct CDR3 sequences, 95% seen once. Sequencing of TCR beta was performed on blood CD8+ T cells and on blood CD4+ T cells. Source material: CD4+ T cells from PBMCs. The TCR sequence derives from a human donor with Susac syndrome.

CDR3 amino acids: CASSLRHENTEAFF. CDR3 coding DNA: TGTGCCAGCAGTCTCCGACACGAGAACACTGAAGCTTTCTTT. The rearrangement uses TRBV12-3 or TRBV12-4 and TRBJ1-1; D remains unclear. The CDR3 spans 14 residues. V lost 5 bases, J lost 1 base, and 11 bases lay in between.